Below are 20 T cell receptor beta chains sequenced from a single sample in a study of shared clonotypes between healthy human individuals (dated by TCRdb to 2020 to 2022). Library generation was performed with the immunoSEQ multiplex PCR assay. TCRdb's version of the immuneACCESS table is confined to in-frame rearrangements and falls short of the full clone set. An unresolved V gene accounts for under half of the shortfall where checked; the remainder is of unknown origin. This sample has some 2,100,000 clones in its table, and roughly 95% of those were observed once. Of the sample, roughly 0.13% is held by the ten largest clones. The sample taken for sequencing was naive CD4+ T cells sorted from blood. Per the publication, the cell subset or site label means: CD45RA+ positively selected. All receptors derive from a man aged 18-30 years in good health.

This chain links TRBV6-6 with TRBJ1-1; the D gene is possibly TRBD1 (6 bases). The CDR3 contains 14 residues. CDR1 and CDR2 (germline): MNHNY, SVGAGI (reference sequence). With 2 bases removed from V and 5 bases from J, the gap between germline ends came to 12 bases. The CDR3 DNA reads as TGTGCCAGCAGTTACCCGGAGGGGGGAACTGAAGCTTTCTTT. Translating gives CASSYPEGGTEAFF.

The chain joins TRBV7-8 to TRBJ2-7, with unresolved D. Germline V gene data show CDR1 as SGHVS and CDR2 as FQNEAQ. This CDR3 has 17 amino acids. V was clipped by 5 bases and J by 0 bases, with 20 bases between them. CDR3 in DNA: TGTGCCAGCAGCCCCTCCGACGGCTGGATCCCCTCCTACGAGCAGTACTTC. Encoded protein: CASSPSDGWIPSYEQYF. Variable domain in full (rest from reference TRBV7-8 and TRBJ2-7): GAGVSQSPRYKVAKRGQDVALRCDPISGHVSLFWYQQALGQGPEFLTYFQNEAQLDKSGLPSDRFFAERPEGSVSTLKIQRTQQEDSAVYLCASSPSDGWIPSYEQYFGPGTRLTVT.

The J gene is TRBJ1-1, the V gene TRBV6-5; D unclear. V was pared by 0 bases and J by 4 bases, with 15 bases between. Germline loops: CDR1 MNHEY, CDR2 SVGAGI. The CDR3 is 16 amino acids. CDR3 nucleotide sequence: TGTGCCAGCAGTTACTCGTCAGGACCCGGGTCCACTGAAGCTTTCTTT. Translated: CASSYSSGPGSTEAFF.

V gene TRBV28 combines with J gene TRBJ1-1, with D perhaps matching TRBD1 (6 bases). The V end lost 7 bases, the J end lost 5 bases, and 8 bases lay between the germline ends. The CDR3 extends over 11 amino acids. Germline CDR1 MDHEN, CDR2 SYDVKM. CDR3 coding DNA: TGTGCCAGCACAGGGGAAACTGAAGCTTTCTTT. This codes for CASTGETEAFF.

The CDR3 protein is CASSLLHQTGNTIYF. The CDR3 DNA reads TGTGCCAGCAGTTTACTTCACCAAACTGGAAACACCATATATTTT. The rearrangement joins TRBV6-6 to TRBJ1-3; D remains ambiguous. CDR1 and CDR2 from the germline V gene are MNHNY and SVGAGI (reference sequence). Trimming took off 4 bases at V and 2 bases at J, with 12 bases between the two ends. There are 15 residues in the CDR3.

The chain recombines TRBV18 with TRBJ2-7, with D tentatively TRBD1 (5 bases). Per the germline V gene, CDR1 is KGHSH and CDR2 is LQKENI. V was pared by 3 bases and J by 7 bases, with 10 bases between. The CDR3 consists of 12 residues. The CDR3 here is CASSPKGFEQYF. The CDR3 DNA follows: TGTGCCAGCTCACCGAAGGGGTTTGAGCAGTACTTC. Full variable domain (missing parts from reference TRBV18 and TRBJ2-7): NAGVMQNPRHLVRRRGQEARLRCSPMKGHSHVYWYRQLPEEGLKFMVYLQKENIIDESGMPKERFSAEFPKEGPSILRIQQVVRGDSAAYFCASSPKGFEQYFGPGTRLTVT.

The genes are TRBV9 and TRBJ1-3; 9 nucleotides agree with TRBD1. Germline V gene sequence: CDR1 SGDLS, CDR2 YYNGEE. There are 18 residues in the CDR3. Trimming took 4 bases from V and 2 from J; bases not matched to a gene: 13. CDR3 nucleotides: TGTGCCAGCAGCCGGAAGCCCACAGGGGGCGCAACTGGAAACACCATATATTTT. Its protein product is CASSRKPTGGATGNTIYF.

The count of this clone is one. The V gene is TRBV19, the J gene TRBJ1-1; 8 positions match TRBD1. The CDR3 has 16 amino acids. Trimming removed 3 bases from V and 6 bases from J; junction bases left unmatched: 12. Germline V gene sequence: CDR1 LNHDA, CDR2 SQIVND (reference sequence). The CDR3 DNA reads TGTGCCAGTAGTATCCGTACGCTCGGGACAGGCGCTGAAGCTTTCTTT. Amino acids: CASSIRTLGTGAEAFF.

The V and J genes are TRBV2 and TRBJ2-7; D gene uncertain. Per germline, CDR1 SNHLY and CDR2 FYNNEI. The length of the CDR3 is 14 residues. Between the trimmed V and J ends, which lost 2 bases and 3 bases, there was a span of 11 bases. The CDR3 DNA follows: TGTGCCAGCAGTGAATGGGGTAAGGACTACGAGCAGTACTTC. Translated: CASSEWGKDYEQYF.

The genes are TRBV6-5 and TRBJ1-5; D might be TRBD1 (5 bases). The CDR3 is 15 residues long. Germline lookup yields CDR1 MNHEY and CDR2 SVGAGI. V lost 7 bases and J 3 bases, leaving 16 bases between the germline ends. This CDR3 reads CASKSVGALNQPQHF. CDR3 nucleotides: TGTGCCAGCAAGAGCGTAGGGGCCCTCAATCAGCCCCAGCATTTT.

Written as DNA, the CDR3 is TGCGCCAGCAGCCCGGGGCAGGGCCGAGAAGAGACCCAGTACTTC. The encoded protein is CASSPGQGREETQYF. This chain joins TRBV5-1 and TRBJ2-5, with D perhaps TRBD1 or TRBD2 (5 bases each). Trimming removed 4 bases from V and 3 bases from J, with 16 bases in between. Germline CDR1 SGHRS, CDR2 YFSETQ. The CDR3 sequence is 15 residues long.

The chain links TRBV2 to TRBJ1-1; TRBD1 matches 8 bases. The J segment lost 2 bases and the V segment lost 5 bases, leaving 4 bases of the junction unmatched. CDR3 length: 14 amino acids. The germline V gene encodes CDR1 SNHLY and CDR2 FYNNEI. CDR3 nucleotides: TGTGCCAGCAGTCAGGGACAGGTTAACACTGAAGCTTTCTTT. Protein: CASSQGQVNTEAFF.

This rearrangement joins TRBV5-1 to TRBJ2-7; TRBD1 agrees at 7 bases. CDR1 and CDR2 (germline): SGHRS, YFSETQ. The CDR3 runs to 15 residues. V trimming: 1 base; J trimming: 1 base; junction bases outside the gene matches: 5. This CDR3 reads CASSLTGQPSYEQYF. The CDR3 region has the DNA TGCGCCAGCAGCTTGACGGGACAGCCATCCTACGAGCAGTACTTC.

This clone was detected only once. The genes are TRBV6-6 and TRBJ2-1; 9 bases line up with TRBD1. The CDR3 consists of 16 residues. V dropped 6 bases and J dropped 4; count of bases not matched to a gene: 10. Germline CDR1 MNHNY, CDR2 SVGAGI (reference sequence). As DNA, the CDR3 is TGTGCCAGCAGCCAAAGGAACAGGGGGCGGTACAATGAGCAGTTCTTC. It encodes CASSQRNRGRYNEQFF.

The rearrangement links TRBV9 to TRBJ1-1, with D hard to call. Trimming removed 0 bases at V and 6 bases at J, with 9 bases between. Germline V gene data show CDR1 as SGDLS and CDR2 as YYNGEE. This CDR3 spans 13 amino acids. The CDR3 sequence is CASSVVQGSEAFF. The CDR3 region has the DNA TGTGCCAGCAGCGTAGTTCAAGGGTCTGAAGCTTTCTTT.

The J gene is TRBJ2-4, the V gene TRBV13; TRBD2 matches 11 bases. The V and J ends lost 3 bases and 7 bases, in that order; junction bases with no gene match: 5. The germline V gene encodes CDR1 PRHDT and CDR2 FYEKMQ (reference sequence). The CDR3 is 15 residues long. Written as DNA, the CDR3 is TGTGCCAGCAGCTTCGAGACTAGCGGGAAGAACATTCAGTACTTC. Translation gives CASSFETSGKNIQYF.

This chain connects TRBV29-1 to TRBJ2-5; the D gene could be TRBD1 or TRBD2 (5 bases each). The CDR3 sequence is 14 residues long. V was trimmed by 4 bases and J by 1 base, leaving 13 bases between them. Germline V gene lookup returns CDR1 SQVTM and CDR2 ANQGSEA. The CDR3 region has the DNA TGCAGCGTTGTGGGGGATGGGGCCCAAGAGACCCAGTACTTC. Protein sequence: CSVVGDGAQETQYF.

This clone was detected only once. The chain uses TRBV5-1 and TRBJ2-2; 10 positions agree with TRBD2. Germline CDR1 SGHRS, CDR2 YFSETQ. V trimming: 0 bases; J trimming: 10 bases; junction bases outside the gene matches: 9. The CDR3 sequence is 16 residues long. CDR3 nucleotide sequence: TGCGCCAGCAGCTTGGTGGCTAGCGGGGGTATCGCGGAGCTGTTTTTT. Its protein is CASSLVASGGIAELFF.

The chain employs TRBV27 and TRBJ2-7; either TRBD1 or TRBD2 may fit D (6 bases each). The CDR3 has 16 amino acids. In germline, CDR1 is MNHEY, CDR2 SMNVEV (reference sequence). V was cut by 5 bases and J by 9 bases, with 26 bases left in between. CDR3 coding DNA: TGTGCCAGCAGTCCCTTTTTCAGGGGTGGGGTGGAGGGGCAGTACTTC. Translating gives CASSPFFRGGVEGQYF.

This chain links TRBV4-2 with TRBJ2-2; TRBD1 aligns across 9 bases. The CDR3 has 16 amino acids. V trimming: 3 bases; J trimming: 3 bases; junction bases outside the gene matches: 5. Looked up from germline, CDR1 is LGHNA and CDR2 is YNFKEQ. The CDR3 protein is CASSHSGQGYTGELFF. CDR3 in DNA: TGTGCCAGCAGCCACTCTGGACAGGGGTACACCGGGGAGCTGTTTTTT.